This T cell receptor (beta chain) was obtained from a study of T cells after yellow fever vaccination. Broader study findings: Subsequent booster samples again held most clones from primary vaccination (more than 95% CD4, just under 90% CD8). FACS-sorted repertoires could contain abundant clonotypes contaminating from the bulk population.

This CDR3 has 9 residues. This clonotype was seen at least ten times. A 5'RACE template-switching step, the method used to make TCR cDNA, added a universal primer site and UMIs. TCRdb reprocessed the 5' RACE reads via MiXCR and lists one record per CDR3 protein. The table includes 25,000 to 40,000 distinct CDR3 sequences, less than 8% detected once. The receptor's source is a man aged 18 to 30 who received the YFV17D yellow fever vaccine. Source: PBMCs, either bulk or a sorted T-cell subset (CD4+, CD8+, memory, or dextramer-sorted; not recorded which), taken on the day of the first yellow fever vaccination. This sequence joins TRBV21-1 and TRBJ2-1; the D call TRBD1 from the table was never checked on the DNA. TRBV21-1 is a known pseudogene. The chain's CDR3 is CASRGGEFF. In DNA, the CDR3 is TGTGCCAGCCGGGGGGGAGAGTTCTTC.